Sequencing of this TCR beta chain was carried out in a study of beta chain features in type 1 diabetes. General study points: Insertion counts at VDJ junctions were lower in type 1 diabetes patients, who also showed more deletions there.

Remarks on this clone: As yet, its antigen is unknown.

V was pared by 2 bases and J by 2 bases, with 13 bases between. This CDR3 has 15 residues. Germline lookup yields CDR1 GTSNPN and CDR2 SVGIG (reference sequence). Reverse transcription of all isolated RNA meant that expressed TCRB transcripts were sequenced. Profiling relied on immunoSEQ multiplex PCR, and the TCRdb table lists in-frame clones only, not all of them. Of a few hundred thousand clones listed, around 13% are singletons. V is TRBV30 and J is TRBJ2-1, with no clear D. The TCR was taken from a man aged 25 to 40 in good health. The sample consisted of naive CD4+ T cells from blood. CDR3 DNA sequence: TGTGCCTGGAGTCGCACGGGCGGCACCTACAATGAGCAGTTCTTC. Its translation is CAWSRTGGTYNEQFF.